The 10 T cell receptor beta chains reported below all come from one sample, sequenced in a study of blood T cell repertoires in COVID-19. The table came from immunoSEQ multiplex PCR; TCRdb's copy has only in-frame clones and leaves some out. Counted here are 340,000 or so clones, 65% to 85% occurring once; the ten biggest clones make up 2.5% to 3.5%. The sequencing input was peripheral blood. These receptors were taken from a man aged 30-40 years with active or convalescent COVID-19.

The V gene is TRBV5-4, the J gene TRBJ1-6; TRBD1 aligns across 8 bases. CDR3 length equals 17 residues. CDR1 and CDR2 (germline): SGHNT, YYREEE (reference sequence). Losses at the gene ends were 3 bases for V and 4 bases for J; bases not matched to a gene: 9. The CDR3 nucleotides read TGTGCCAGCAGCTCCCCGACAGGGGATATGTATAATTCACCCCTCCACTTT. Translated: CASSSPTGDMYNSPLHF.

This clone has just a few counts. The chain couples TRBV4-1 to TRBJ2-7, with D perhaps matching TRBD2 (5 bases). V was trimmed by 8 bases and J by 6 bases, leaving 17 bases between them. Germline V gene lookup returns CDR1 MGHRA and CDR2 YSYEKL. The CDR3 spans 13 residues. The CDR3 sequence: CASSTGVLGEQYF. The CDR3 region has the DNA TGCGCCAGCTCCACCGGGGTACTTGGCGAGCAGTACTTC.

V is TRBV11-3 and J is TRBJ1-3; no reliable D call. The CDR3 contains 12 residues. In germline, CDR1 is SGHNT, CDR2 YENEEA. V dropped 2 bases and J dropped 8 bases, with 7 bases sitting between them. CDR3 in amino acids: CASSLSSDTIYF. CDR3 DNA sequence: TGTGCCAGCAGCTTATCGTCGGACACCATATATTTT. Drawing the rest from reference TRBV11-3 and TRBJ1-3, the complete variable domain is EAGVVQSPRYKIIEKKQPVAFWCNPISGHNTLYWYLQNLGQGPELLIRYENEEAVDDSQLPKDRFSAERLKGVDSTLKIQPAELGDSAVYLCASSLSSDTIYFGEGSWLTVV.

The chain has TRBV24-1 and TRBJ2-3; D might be TRBD2 (6 bases). Germline V CDR1 and CDR2: KGHDR, SFDVKD. Between the trimmed V and J ends, which lost 3 bases and 6 bases, there was a span of 15 bases. The CDR3 runs 15 residues. DNA of the CDR3: TGTGCCACCAGTGATCCTAGCGAGCAGATGGATACGCAGTATTTT. This translates into CATSDPSEQMDTQYF.

The CDR3 nucleotides read TGTGCCAGCAGTTTATTATCGACTAGCGGGTACTCCTACAATGAGCAGTTCTTC. Amino acids: CASSLLSTSGYSYNEQFF. V and J are TRBV27 and TRBJ2-1; 10 bases are a match to TRBD2. J was trimmed by 0 bases and V by 1 base; bases with no gene match: 6. The CDR3 has 18 amino acids. CDR1 and CDR2 (germline): MNHEY, SMNVEV (reference sequence).

This rearrangement joins TRBV11-2 to TRBJ1-4; maybe TRBD1 (5 bases). V was trimmed by 0 bases and J by 7 bases, leaving 12 bases between them. This CDR3 region has 15 residues. CDR1 is SGHAT, CDR2 FQNNGV, per germline. The chain's CDR3 is CASSLDSQGGEKLFF. CDR3 DNA sequence: TGTGCCAGCAGCTTAGATAGCCAGGGAGGTGAAAAACTGTTTTTT.

This clone was seen more than once but under ten times. The chain employs TRBV19 and TRBJ2-7, with TRBD2 matching over 8 bases. Germline V lookup: CDR1 LNHDA, CDR2 SQIVND (reference sequence). Trimming at V came to 6 bases and at J to 3 bases, leaving 10 bases not matched to a gene. The CDR3 covers 15 residues. CDR3 bases: TGTGCCAGTAGCATGGTTGCGGGGGGAATCTACGAGCAGTACTTC. Translation gives CASSMVAGGIYEQYF.

The chain carries TRBV28 and TRBJ2-5, with D tentatively TRBD2 (5 bases). Germline-derived CDR1 and CDR2 are MDHEN and SYDVKM. Trimming took 9 bases from V and 5 from J, leaving 10 bases between them. The CDR3 has 11 residues. CDR3 residues: CASEGGETQYF. DNA for the CDR3: TGTGCCAGTGAGGGCGGGGAGACCCAGTACTTC.

This clone was recorded only once. The V and J genes are TRBV29-1 and TRBJ1-5, with 11 bases lining up with TRBD1. Germline CDR1 and CDR2: SQVTM and ANQGSEA. The CDR3 is made up of 13 amino acids. V dropped 4 bases and J dropped 5; count of bases not matched to a gene: 1. The CDR3 sequence is CSVGGQGDQPQHF. As DNA, the CDR3 is TGCAGCGTTGGGGGACAGGGGGATCAGCCCCAGCATTTT.

Only one count was recorded for this clone. The CDR3 region is CASRVTKSNSPLHF. CDR3 nucleotide sequence: TGTGCCAGCAGGGTTACAAAGTCCAATTCACCCCTCCACTTT. This chain connects TRBV6-5 to TRBJ1-6; D is ambiguous. Germline assignment: CDR1 MNHEY and CDR2 SVGAGI. With 6 bases removed from V and 7 bases from J, the gap between germline ends came to 13 bases. This CDR3 spans 14 amino acids.